The 17 T cell receptor beta chains below come from one sample, sequenced in a study of PD-1 blockade in classical Hodgkin lymphoma. Generated by immunoSEQ multiplex PCR, the TCRdb table keeps only in-frame clones and is missing some. The sample consists of about 90,000 clones, around nine tenths of them appearing once. Every one of the patients relapsed after autologous stem cell transplantation (brentuximab vedotin exposure was variable). Source: peripheral blood mononuclear cells (PBMCs), taken before the second cycle of nivolumab. The receptors shown here come from a human donor with classical Hodgkin lymphoma.

V is TRBV11-2 and J is TRBJ1-1; D uncertain. CDR3 length: 15 amino acids. V was shortened by 0 bases and J by 1 base, with 9 bases between the two germline ends. Germline V gene sequence: CDR1 SGHAT, CDR2 FQNNGV. CDR3 sequence reads: CASSLEVLGNTEAFF. The CDR3 DNA reads TGTGCCAGCAGCTTAGAGGTATTAGGGAACACTGAAGCTTTCTTT. Together with reference TRBV11-2 and TRBJ1-1, the CDR3 gives the full variable domain: EAGVAQSPRYKIIEKRQSVAFWCNPISGHATLYWYQQILGQGPKLLIQFQNNGVVDDSQLPKDRFSAERLKGVDSTLKIQPAKLEDSAVYLCASSLEVLGNTEAFFGQGTRLTVV.

This chain connects TRBV5-6 to TRBJ1-1; TRBD1 is a possible D gene (6 bases). V was shortened by 2 bases and J by 4 bases, with 18 bases between the two germline ends. Germline V CDR1 and CDR2: SGHDT, YYEEEE. The CDR3 loop spans 16 amino acids. CDR3 coding DNA: TGTGCCAGCAGCTTAACGCAAGACAGGTTTCGCACTGAAGCTTTCTTT. Translated: CASSLTQDRFRTEAFF.

This chain uses TRBV5-1 with TRBJ2-1, with 8 bases fitting TRBD1. This CDR3 is 16 amino acids long. The J segment lost 2 bases and the V segment lost 0 bases, leaving 4 bases of the junction unmatched. The germline V gene has CDR1 SGHRS and CDR2 YFSETQ. CDR3 sequence: CASSLGTGLTYNEQFF. The CDR3 DNA reads TGCGCCAGCAGCTTGGGGACAGGGCTAACCTACAATGAGCAGTTCTTC.

V usage is TRBV27 and J usage is TRBJ1-3, with D hard to call. Germline-derived CDR1 and CDR2 are MNHEY and SMNVEV (reference sequence). Trimming took 2 bases from V and 2 from J, leaving 7 bases between them. The CDR3 is 14 amino acids. In DNA, the CDR3 is TGTGCCAGCAGTTTAACGTTGACTGGAAACACCATATATTTT. It specifies CASSLTLTGNTIYF.

With respect to this clone: An end of the junction does not agree with germline; a read error may underlie this. The rearrangement uses TRBV7-7 and TRBJ2-1; TRBD2 matches at 12 bases. Germline loops: CDR1 SSHAT, CDR2 FNYEAQ (reference sequence). The CDR3 is 17 residues long. CDR3 nucleotide sequence: TGTGCTAGCAGCGCCCAAGGGCCGACTAGCGGGAGAAATGAGCAGTTCTTC. This translates into CASSAQGPTSGRNEQFF.

The CDR3 protein is CASSALSAANTGELFF. In DNA, the CDR3 is TGTGCCAGCAGCGCCCTCAGTGCGGCCAACACCGGGGAGCTGTTTTTT. This chain joins TRBV9 and TRBJ2-2; no definite D call. This CDR3 has 16 amino acids. In germline, CDR1 is SGDLS, CDR2 YYNGEE. V was cut by 3 bases and J by 2 bases, with 14 bases left in between. Complete variable domain (other parts from reference TRBV9 and TRBJ2-2): DSGVTQTPKHLITATGQRVTLRCSPRSGDLSVYWYQQSLDQGLQFLIQYYNGEERAKGNILERFSAQQFPDLHSELNLSSLELGDSALYFCASSALSAANTGELFFGEGSRLTVL.

This sequence joins TRBV27 and TRBJ2-3; D remains ambiguous. V lost 5 bases, J lost 7 bases, and 22 bases lay in between. The CDR3 loop spans 16 amino acids. The germline CDR1 and CDR2 sequences are MNHEY and SMNVEV (reference sequence). CDR3 bases: TGTGCCAGCAGTGGACCTTCCCGGCGTGTAGGAAATACGCAGTATTTT. Encoded protein: CASSGPSRRVGNTQYF.

The chain is built from TRBV11-3 and TRBJ2-1, with D hard to call. Between the trimmed V and J ends, which lost 0 bases and 9 bases, there was a span of 12 bases. CDR3 size: 14 residues. From germline, CDR1 is SGHNT and CDR2 YENEEA. In DNA, the CDR3 is TGTGCCAGCAGCTTAGAAGGCGGCCTCGGTGAGCAGTTCTTC. It yields the protein CASSLEGGLGEQFF.

This chain links TRBV18 with TRBJ1-4, with 9 nucleotides matching TRBD1. With 5 bases clipped from V and 0 bases from J, the junction kept 7 bases outside the gene matches. Per the germline V gene, CDR1 is KGHSH and CDR2 is LQKENI. The CDR3 sequence is 17 residues long. Here the CDR3 reads CASSSRGQGATNEKLFF. The DNA of the CDR3 is TGTGCCAGCTCATCTCGGGGACAGGGTGCAACTAATGAAAAACTGTTTTTT.

This clone was observed a few times. This chain uses TRBV18 with TRBJ1-5; 7 bases map to TRBD1. The CDR3 extends over 15 amino acids. Germline CDR1 KGHSH, CDR2 LQKENI. V gave up 4 bases and J gave up 0 bases; unmatched junction bases: 3. CDR3 bases: TGTGCCAGCTCACGACAGGGATATAGCAATCAGCCCCAGCATTTT. Translated: CASSRQGYSNQPQHF.

This sequence joins TRBV28 and TRBJ1-2; D gene ambiguous. The CDR3 sequence is 12 residues long. Trimming removed 5 bases from V and 7 bases from J, with 11 bases in between. From germline, CDR1 is MDHEN and CDR2 SYDVKM. This CDR3 is CASSRWVGGYTF. In DNA, the CDR3 is TGTGCCAGCAGTCGGTGGGTGGGTGGCTACACCTTC.

The V and J genes are TRBV28 and TRBJ1-4; the D is unclear. V lost 9 bases and J 3 bases, leaving 11 bases between the germline ends. Germline V lookup: CDR1 MDHEN, CDR2 SYDVKM. This CDR3 is 13 amino acids long. In DNA form, the CDR3 reads TGTGCCAGTTGGGCCGGGGCTAATGAAAAACTGTTTTTT. Residues: CASWAGANEKLFF. Together with reference TRBV28 and TRBJ1-4, the CDR3 gives the full variable domain: DVKVTQSSRYLVKRTGEKVFLECVQDMDHENMFWYRQDPGLGLRLIYFSYDVKMKEKGDIPEGYSVSREKKERFSLILESASTNQTSMYLCASWAGANEKLFFGSGTQLSVL.

This clone occurred a few times. The V gene is TRBV30, the J gene TRBJ1-5; perhaps TRBD1 as D (5 bases). Germline CDR1 reads GTSNPN; CDR2 reads SVGIG (reference sequence). V lost 2 bases and J lost 3, with 11 bases in between. The CDR3 runs to 14 residues. CDR3 sequence reads: CAWSNGQTNQPQHF. The DNA for the CDR3 is TGTGCCTGGAGTAACGGACAAACCAATCAGCCCCAGCATTTT.

J is TRBJ2-3 and V is TRBV5-1; 8 nucleotides line up with TRBD1. Germline lookup yields CDR1 SGHRS and CDR2 YFSETQ. CDR3 length equals 16 residues. V trimming: 0 bases; J trimming: 2 bases; junction bases outside the gene matches: 5. CDR3 protein: CASSLEPGQATDTQYF. The CDR3 nucleotides read TGCGCCAGCAGCTTGGAGCCGGGACAGGCCACAGATACGCAGTATTTT. Filled out from reference TRBV5-1 and TRBJ2-3, the complete variable domain reads KAGVTQTPRYLIKTRGQQVTLSCSPISGHRSVSWYQQTPGQGLQFLFEYFSETQRNKGNFPGRFSGRQFSNSRSEMNVSTLELGDSALYLCASSLEPGQATDTQYFGPGTRLTVL.

The chain has TRBV2 and TRBJ1-5; D call uncertain. Trimming stripped 8 bases from V and 4 bases from J, with 9 bases between. The CDR3 has 12 residues. Germline loops: CDR1 SNHLY, CDR2 FYNNEI. The CDR3 bases are TGTGCCAGCGGGTTTCTTAATCAGCCCCAGCATTTT. Protein product: CASGFLNQPQHF.

The chain employs TRBV9 and TRBJ2-1; 8 bases fit TRBD2. The CDR3 extends over 20 amino acids. J gave up 0 bases and V 3 bases, and 17 bases lay outside the gene matches. Germline V gene data show CDR1 as SGDLS and CDR2 as YYNGEE. CDR3 nucleotides: TGTGCCAGCAGCGCATCACGGGAGGGCGAATCTCGGAGCTCCTACAATGAGCAGTTCTTC. Translated: CASSASREGESRSSYNEQFF.

J is TRBJ1-2 and V is TRBV15; 7 bases match TRBD1. Germline assignment: CDR1 LNHNV and CDR2 YYDKDF (reference sequence). V shed 0 bases, J shed 3 bases, and the junction held 7 bases outside the gene matches. The CDR3 is 16 residues long. CDR3 sequence reads: CATSRDLTGVYYGYTF. In DNA form, the CDR3 reads TGTGCCACCAGCAGAGACCTTACAGGGGTCTACTATGGCTACACCTTC.